Each of the 24 T cell receptor beta chains below was sequenced from the same sample in a study of blood T cell repertoires in COVID-19. This table comes from immunoSEQ multiplex PCR, and its TCRdb copy is limited to in-frame clones, with some not included. The table has around 150,000 clones, 60% to 85% seen once. The sequenced sample consisted of peripheral blood. The receptors derive from a man between 60 and 75 years old with acute or convalescent COVID-19.

V is TRBV5-6 and J is TRBJ2-7, with a weak D call TRBD1 (6 bases). Between the trimmed V and J ends, which lost 4 bases and 3 bases, there was a span of 14 bases. Germline CDR1 SGHDT, CDR2 YYEEEE. The CDR3 has 14 amino acids. The chain's CDR3 is CASSPQDSFYEQYF. CDR3 sequence (DNA): TGTGCCAGCAGCCCCCAGGACAGTTTCTACGAGCAGTACTTC.

The rearrangement uses TRBV7-8 and TRBJ1-2; D is uncertain. The CDR3 has 15 amino acids. Germline lookup yields CDR1 SGHVS and CDR2 FQNEAQ. Trimming shortened V by 5 bases and J by 0 bases, and 13 bases separated the two germline ends. The CDR3 protein is CASSPKREANYGYTF. The CDR3 DNA reads as TGTGCCAGCAGCCCAAAACGGGAGGCTAACTATGGCTACACCTTC.

CDR3 loop: CASSLAGVVGTGELFF. The CDR3, as DNA: TGCGCCAGCAGCTTGGCCGGGGTCGTGGGCACCGGGGAGCTGTTTTTT. This chain uses TRBV5-1 with TRBJ2-2, with D perhaps matching TRBD2 (5 bases). V was pared by 0 bases and J by 4 bases, with 13 bases between. Germline lookup yields CDR1 SGHRS and CDR2 YFSETQ. The CDR3 has 16 residues.

In DNA, the CDR3 is TGTGCCAGCACCCTCCTTCCAGGGGAAATAGATACGCAGTATTTT. Encoded protein: CASTLLPGEIDTQYF. The chain recombines TRBV9 with TRBJ2-3, with a possible D match to TRBD1 (6 bases). The germline V gene encodes CDR1 SGDLS and CDR2 YYNGEE. This CDR3 is 15 amino acids long. V lost 6 bases, J lost 5 bases, and 19 bases lay in between. The full variable domain, completed using reference TRBV9 and TRBJ2-3, is DSGVTQTPKHLITATGQRVTLRCSPRSGDLSVYWYQQSLDQGLQFLIQYYNGEERAKGNILERFSAQQFPDLHSELNLSSLELGDSALYFCASTLLPGEIDTQYFGPGTRLTVL.

This chain connects TRBV2 to TRBJ1-5, with D possibly being TRBD1 (6 bases). Germline lookup yields CDR1 SNHLY and CDR2 FYNNEI. The CDR3 loop spans 13 amino acids. Trimming took off 6 bases at V and 4 bases at J, with 10 bases between the two ends. The CDR3 spells CASRATGNQPQHF. The CDR3 region has the DNA TGTGCCAGCAGGGCGACAGGTAATCAGCCCCAGCATTTT.

The V gene is TRBV7-2, the J gene TRBJ2-3; the D gene is possibly TRBD2 (6 bases). Germline CDR1 SGHTA, CDR2 FQGNSA. This CDR3 is 14 amino acids long. The V end was cut by 4 bases, the J end by 1 base, with 9 bases between. The CDR3 reads CASSSQRGTDTQYF. For the CDR3, the DNA is TGTGCCAGCAGCTCCCAGCGGGGCACAGATACGCAGTATTTT.

The DNA of the CDR3 is TGCAGCGTTGCCGGGACAACTAATGAAAAACTGTTTTTT. Amino acid sequence: CSVAGTTNEKLFF. This chain links TRBV29-1 with TRBJ1-4; D remains unclear. V was cut by 4 bases and J by 0 bases, with 6 bases left in between. Per the germline V gene, CDR1 is SQVTM and CDR2 is ANQGSEA. This CDR3 is built from 13 residues.

Only a few counts were recorded for this clone. The CDR3 spells CASSLRGTQYF. CDR3 DNA sequence: TGTGCCAGCAGCTTAAGGGGGACCCAGTACTTC. The chain employs TRBV5-4 and TRBJ2-5; tentative D call: TRBD1 (5 bases). The CDR3 is made up of 11 amino acids. Germline lookup yields CDR1 SGHNT and CDR2 YYREEE (reference sequence). V was pared by 2 bases and J by 7 bases, with 6 bases between.

The gene calls are TRBV9 and TRBJ1-5; D might be TRBD1 (6 bases). Germline CDR1 is SGDLS and CDR2 is YYNGEE. V was shortened by 3 bases and J by 6 bases, with 13 bases between the two germline ends. This CDR3 region has 14 residues. DNA of the CDR3: TGTGCCAGCAGCGGATCAGGGGAGGGTCAGCCCCAGCATTTT. This sequence encodes CASSGSGEGQPQHF.

The chain couples TRBV11-3 to TRBJ1-1; D unresolved. Germline loops: CDR1 SGHNT, CDR2 YENEEA. V was shortened by 2 bases and J by 1 base, with 5 bases between the two germline ends. The CDR3 contains 13 residues. This CDR3 is CASSLTKNTEAFF. The CDR3 DNA reads as TGTGCCAGCAGCTTAACAAAGAACACTGAAGCTTTCTTT.

The chain is built from TRBV30 and TRBJ2-2; no clear D. V was shortened by 1 base and J by 6 bases, with 12 bases between the two germline ends. The CDR3 is 14 amino acids. The germline CDR1 and CDR2 sequences are GTSNPN and SVGIG (reference sequence). CDR3 region: CAWSEVEWSGELFF. CDR3 bases: TGTGCCTGGAGTGAAGTAGAGTGGTCCGGGGAGCTGTTTTTT.

The chain links TRBV6-5 to TRBJ2-7; possibly TRBD1 for D (5 bases). The CDR3 contains 14 residues. Germline V gene data show CDR1 as MNHEY and CDR2 as SVGAGI. V was pared by 10 bases and J by 10 bases, with 26 bases between. CDR3 amino acids: CATKSRGPFLDQYF. The CDR3 coding sequence is TGTGCCACGAAATCAAGGGGCCCCTTTTTAGATCAGTACTTC.

The chain has TRBV7-6 and TRBJ1-5; 11 bases agree with TRBD1. Germline V gene lookup returns CDR1 SGHVS and CDR2 FNYEAQ. The CDR3 contains 17 residues. V was clipped by 5 bases and J by 5 bases; unmatched bases: 11. CDR3 region: CASSGDGTGGGYQPQHF. CDR3 sequence (DNA): TGTGCCAGCAGCGGCGACGGGACAGGGGGGGGTTATCAGCCCCAGCATTTT. Full variable domain (remainder filled in from reference TRBV7-6 and TRBJ1-5): GAGVSQSPRYKVTKRGQDVALRCDPISGHVSLYWYRQALGQGPEFLTYFNYEAQQDKSGLPNDRFSAERPEGSISTLTIQRTEQRDSAMYRCASSGDGTGGGYQPQHFGDGTRLSIL.

A single count supports this clone. The chain links TRBV5-1 to TRBJ2-3, with TRBD2 identical over 10 bases. The CDR3 is made up of 18 amino acids. Trimming cost V 2 bases and J 3 bases; bases outside gene matches: 12. CDR1 and CDR2 (germline): SGHRS, YFSETQ. CDR3 DNA sequence: TGCGCCAGCAGCTTAGGCGAGCGGGGGGGCCGAATAACAGATACGCAGTATTTT. This translates into CASSLGERGGRITDTQYF.

The chain joins TRBV5-4 to TRBJ2-1, with D possibly matching TRBD2 (6 bases). The germline V gene has CDR1 SGHNT and CDR2 YYREEE (reference sequence). The ends were cut back, 0 bases at V and 8 bases at J, with 9 bases in the middle. The CDR3 runs to 13 residues. The CDR3 bases are TGTGCCAGCAGCTTGGCCCCGGGAGATGAGCAGTTCTTC. It specifies CASSLAPGDEQFF. The entire variable domain, with the rest obtained from reference TRBV5-4 and TRBJ2-1, is as follows: ETGVTQSPTHLIKTRGQQVTLRCSSQSGHNTVSWYQQALGQGPQFIFQYYREEENGRGNFPPRFSGLQFPNYSSELNVNALELDDSALYLCASSLAPGDEQFFGPGTRLTVL.

This sequence joins TRBV19 and TRBJ2-2; TRBD2 might be the D (5 bases). Germline V gene sequence: CDR1 LNHDA, CDR2 SQIVND (reference sequence). CDR3 size: 16 residues. Trimming stripped 8 bases from V and 8 bases from J, with 24 bases between. The CDR3 DNA reads as TGTGCCAGTGCCTTGGTTGGGTTCCCCAGACTAGGGGAGCTGTTTTTT. Translated, it gives CASALVGFPRLGELFF.

A few counts support this clone. The chain employs TRBV4-1 and TRBJ1-1; 7 bases line up with TRBD1. J gave up 4 bases and V 9 bases, and 11 bases lay outside the gene matches. CDR1 is MGHRA, CDR2 YSYEKL, per germline. The length of the CDR3 is 14 residues. CDR3 nucleotides: TGCGCCAGTCGACCGACAGGGTCGGTCACTGAAGCTTTCTTT. Its protein is CASRPTGSVTEAFF.

This clone was recorded a few times. The chain recombines TRBV4-1 with TRBJ1-5; tentatively, D is TRBD1 (6 bases). V dropped 0 bases and J dropped 2 bases, with 14 bases sitting between them. The CDR3 runs to 17 residues. Germline assignment: CDR1 MGHRA and CDR2 YSYEKL. CDR3 DNA: TGCGCCAGCAGCCAAGATCTGGGGGCGATGGGCAATCAGCCCCAGCATTTT. Protein product: CASSQDLGAMGNQPQHF.

The chain links TRBV24-1 to TRBJ1-2; perhaps TRBD1 as D (6 bases). Looked up from germline, CDR1 is KGHDR and CDR2 is SFDVKD. The CDR3 has 13 residues. The ends were cut back, 4 bases at V and 4 bases at J, with 9 bases in the middle. The CDR3 DNA sequence: TGTGCCACCAGTGAACTGGACAGCTATGGCTACACCTTC. This translates into CATSELDSYGYTF.

The rearrangement links TRBV19 to TRBJ1-6; D is possibly TRBD1 (5 bases). V was cut by 3 bases and J by 6 bases, with 12 bases left in between. Germline assignment: CDR1 LNHDA and CDR2 SQIVND (reference sequence). This CDR3 spans 15 amino acids. The CDR3 spells CASSIGTKGNSPLHF. The DNA of the CDR3 is TGTGCCAGTAGTATCGGGACTAAGGGTAATTCACCCCTCCACTTT.

Comments on this clone: The junction and the germline gene differ at one end; a read error may be behind it. The V gene is TRBV24-1, the J gene TRBJ1-5; 7 bases align to TRBD1. From germline, CDR1 is KGHDR and CDR2 SFDVKD. CDR3 length: 13 residues. CDR3 coding DNA: TGTGCCACCGGTGACAGGGACAATCAGCCCCAGCATTTT. This codes for CATGDRDNQPQHF.

The V call is TRBV30, the J call TRBJ2-3; no firm D call. V was clipped by 1 base and J by 4 bases, with 6 bases between them. Germline lookup yields CDR1 GTSNPN and CDR2 SVGIG (reference sequence). The CDR3 is 12 amino acids. The CDR3 loop reads CAWSGASDTQYF. The CDR3 DNA reads TGTGCCTGGAGTGGCGCCTCAGATACGCAGTATTTT.

The chain recombines TRBV30 with TRBJ2-7; 11 positions match TRBD1. The CDR3 runs to 14 residues. Per germline, CDR1 GTSNPN and CDR2 SVGIG (reference sequence). Trimming took 2 bases from V and 7 from J; bases not matched to a gene: 7. The CDR3 sequence is CAWSTGQGVVEQYF. In nucleotides, the CDR3 is TGTGCCTGGAGTACGGGACAGGGGGTCGTTGAGCAGTACTTC. The full variable domain, with the rest looked up from reference TRBV30 and TRBJ2-7, is SQTIHQWPATLVQPVGSPLSLECTVEGTSNPNLYWYRQAAGRGLQLLFYSVGIGQISSEVPQNLSASRPQDRQFILSSKKLLLSDSGFYLCAWSTGQGVVEQYFGPGTRLTVT.

This chain connects TRBV5-1 to TRBJ1-4, with a tentative D call TRBD1 (6 bases). Germline CDR1 is SGHRS and CDR2 is YFSETQ. The V end was cut by 4 bases, the J end by 6 bases, with 19 bases between. The CDR3 has 16 amino acids. This CDR3 is CASSPGSGGAYEKLFF. The CDR3 region has the DNA TGCGCCAGCAGCCCGGGCTCGGGGGGCGCGTATGAAAAACTGTTTTTT.